These 20 T cell receptor beta chains came from one sample sequenced in a study of T cells in Graves' hyperthyroidism and ophthalmopathy (dated by TCRdb to about 2019). Libraries came from multiplex PCR. Instrument used: Illumina HiSeq 2000. The TCR beta CDR3 regions were amplified from RNA transcripts. A first-round RT-PCR of the TCR CDR3 used the HTBI primer set with the Qiagen OneStep RT-PCR kit. Through fastp at Q25 and MiXCR, TCRdb rebuilt clones from the public reads, retaining in-frame beta chains. All rows with the same CDR3 protein become a single entry with the most common DNA and genes. The sample contains some 600,000 distinct CDR3 sequences, approximately 15% of them found a single time. The top ten clonotypes cover more than 5% of the sample. Sequencing was carried out using blood. Receptors originate from a woman in her twenties or thirties with Graves' hyperthyroidism that later progressed to Graves' ophthalmopathy.

This clonotype showed up many times. The V gene is TRBV3-1, the J gene TRBJ2-1, with 13 positions matching TRBD2. The V segment lost 3 bases and the J segment 7 bases; nucleotides outside the gene matches: 0. CDR3 length equals 14 residues. CDR1 LGHDT and CDR2 YNNKEL come from the germline V gene (reference sequence). DNA for the CDR3: TGTGCCAGCAGCCAGACTAGCGGGGGGAATGAGCAGTTCTTC. The encoded protein is CASSQTSGGNEQFF.

This clonotype was picked up many times. The chain recombines TRBV12-3 or TRBV12-4 with TRBJ2-1; no clear D. This CDR3 spans 14 amino acids. Trimming removed 1 base from V and 8 bases from J, with 12 bases in between. As DNA, the CDR3 is TGTGCCAGCAGTTTAGGCGAGACCTCTGATGAGCAGTTCTTC. Its translation is CASSLGETSDEQFF.

This clonotype appeared a single time. J is TRBJ1-2 and V is TRBV7-3, with TRBD1 matching over 8 bases. The CDR3 covers 13 residues. Trimming at V came to 5 bases and at J to 8 bases, leaving 7 bases not matched to a gene. The germline CDR1 and CDR2 sequences are SGHTA and FQGTGA. DNA for the CDR3: TGTGCCAGCAGCCTACACGGGACAGGCGGCTACACCTTC. Residues: CASSLHGTGGYTF.

This clonotype appeared many times. V gene TRBV7-2 combines with J gene TRBJ1-5, with 10 bases that match TRBD1. This CDR3 has 16 residues. Germline CDR1 SGHTA, CDR2 FQGNSA. V lost 5 bases and J lost 3; bases outside the gene matches: 7. CDR3 amino acids: CASSPQGQGHNQPQHF. In nucleotides, the CDR3 is TGTGCCAGCAGCCCCCAGGGACAGGGGCACAATCAGCCCCAGCATTTT.

This clonotype was detected ten times or more. This chain links TRBV19 with TRBJ2-7; 8 bases fit TRBD1. The CDR3 is 14 residues long. The germline gives CDR1 LNHDA, CDR2 SQIVND (reference sequence). Trimming removed 7 bases from V and 2 bases from J; junction bases left unmatched: 7. The DNA of the CDR3 is TGTGCCAGTACCGCAGGACAGGGCGCCTACGAGCAGTACTTC. Translation gives CASTAGQGAYEQYF.

Concerning this clonotype itself: A much larger clone lies one base from this, so it may be a read error. The V gene is TRBV20-1, the J gene TRBJ2-1; the D is unclear. The CDR3 length is 13 residues. V dropped 2 bases and J dropped 5 bases, with 10 bases sitting between them. Germline V lookup: CDR1 DFQATT, CDR2 SNEGSKA (reference sequence). The CDR3 bases are TGCAGTGCTAGACTGTACTTGAACAATGAGCAGTTCTTC. Amino acid sequence: CSARLYLNNEQFF.

CDR3 coding DNA: TGTGCCAGCAGTTTTTACAGCAACACCGGGGAGCTGTTTTTT. As protein: CASSFYSNTGELFF. This chain uses TRBV6-2 or TRBV6-3 with TRBJ2-2; unclear D gene. This CDR3 region has 14 residues. Trimming shortened V by 4 bases and J by 2 bases, and 8 bases separated the two germline ends. Germline-derived CDR1 and CDR2 are MNHEY and SVGEGT.

This clonotype was observed many times. The chain employs TRBV6-2 or TRBV6-3 and TRBJ1-1; 7 bases are shared with TRBD1. The junction had 12 bases not matched to a gene; V was cut back by 0 bases and J by 2 bases. Germline V gene sequence: CDR1 MNHEY, CDR2 SVGEGT. The CDR3 is 18 amino acids. The chain's CDR3 is CASSYSRGAGTVNTEAFF. In nucleotides, the CDR3 is TGTGCCAGCAGTTACTCGAGAGGTGCCGGGACAGTTAACACTGAAGCTTTCTTT.

This clonotype has at least ten counts. The chain combines TRBV20-1 with TRBJ2-7; 8 bases line up with TRBD2. Unmatched junction bases numbered 11, after V lost 5 bases and J lost 5 bases. The CDR3 consists of 14 residues. Germline lookup yields CDR1 DFQATT and CDR2 SNEGSKA (reference sequence). The CDR3 sequence: CSAAPRLATHEQYF. For the CDR3, the DNA is TGCAGTGCTGCACCCAGACTAGCGACCCACGAGCAGTACTTC.

This clonotype was counted at least ten times. The chain combines TRBV3-1 with TRBJ1-5; no reliable D call. Trimming left V 0 bases short and J 2 bases short, with 5 bases between. Germline assignment: CDR1 LGHDT and CDR2 YNNKEL (reference sequence). The CDR3 covers 14 residues. In nucleotides, the CDR3 is TGTGCCAGCAGCCAAGATCTGCGCAATCAGCCCCAGCATTTT. This codes for CASSQDLRNQPQHF. Using reference TRBV3-1 and TRBJ1-5 for the parts outside the CDR3, the full variable domain is DTAVSQTPKYLVTQMGNDKSIKCEQNLGHDTMYWYKQDSKKFLKIMFSYNNKELIINETVPNRFSPKSPDKAHLNLHINSLELGDSAVYFCASSQDLRNQPQHFGDGTRLSIL.

At least ten counts were recorded for this clonotype. This sequence joins TRBV5-1 and TRBJ2-3; a weak D match, TRBD1 (6 bases). Trimming took 6 bases from V and 2 from J, leaving 16 bases between them. Germline-derived CDR1 and CDR2 are SGHRS and YFSETQ. CDR3 length: 15 residues. In DNA, the CDR3 is TGCGCCAGCAACCATCCCGGACAGACCACAGATACGCAGTATTTT. It is translated as CASNHPGQTTDTQYF.

This clonotype appeared a few times. An end of the junction differs from the germline gene, which may be a read error. This chain joins TRBV7-9 and TRBJ1-2; no definite D call. The germline gives CDR1 SEHNR, CDR2 FQNEAQ (reference sequence). The CDR3 runs to 12 residues. CDR3 coding DNA: TGTGTCAGCAGCTTTCAAAACTATGGCTACACCTTC. Translation: CVSSFQNYGYTF.

This CDR3 reads CASGLAGNTEAFF. The CDR3 DNA reads TGTGCTAGTGGTTTGGCAGGGAACACTGAAGCTTTCTTT. The rearrangement joins TRBV12-5 to TRBJ1-1, with no clear D. This CDR3 is built from 13 residues. CDR1 is LGHNT, CDR2 FRNRAP, per germline. V lost 1 base and J 1 base, leaving 4 bases between the germline ends.

The sample holds one count of this clonotype. The rearrangement links TRBV12-3 or TRBV12-4 to TRBJ2-5; 8 nucleotides line up with TRBD2. The trim removed 7 bases at V and 5 bases at J, leaving 12 bases unmatched. The CDR3 totals 15 residues. The CDR3 DNA reads as TGTGCCAGCACCACCCCTCGGGGGGGGAGGGAGACCCAGTACTTC. As protein: CASTTPRGGRETQYF.

The chain joins TRBV24-1 to TRBJ2-5, with a tentative D call TRBD2 (6 bases). CDR3 size: 16 residues. Germline V CDR1 and CDR2: KGHDR, SFDVKD. Between the trimmed V and J ends, which lost 4 bases and 2 bases, there was a span of 16 bases. The CDR3 DNA reads TGTGCCACCAGTGACCCAGTGGGAGGTTTTCAAGAGACCCAGTACTTC. It is translated as CATSDPVGGFQETQYF.

The chain combines TRBV7-2 with TRBJ2-3, with D perhaps TRBD2 (5 bases). The CDR3 is 16 residues long. Germline loops: CDR1 SGHTA, CDR2 FQGNSA. Trimming took 5 bases from V and 5 from J, leaving 20 bases between them. As DNA, the CDR3 is TGTGCCAGCAGCCCGAATGAGCGGTCCTTACGAGATACGCAGTATTTT. Residues: CASSPNERSLRDTQYF.

This clonotype occurred many times. The chain is built from TRBV10-3 and TRBJ2-1; tentative D call: TRBD1 (5 bases). Trimming cost V 4 bases and J 2 bases, with 12 bases left between them. The length of the CDR3 is 15 residues. Germline V gene data show CDR1 as ENHRY and CDR2 as SYGVKD. The CDR3 DNA sequence: TGTGCCATCAGTGGTGGGTTAGGGGCCTACAATGAGCAGTTCTTC. It translates to CAISGGLGAYNEQFF.

This clonotype has more than one count but fewer than ten. The chain has TRBV7-9 and TRBJ1-1; no clear D gene. The germline CDR1 and CDR2 sequences are SEHNR and FQNEAQ (reference sequence). CDR3 length equals 12 residues. Trimming left V 3 bases short and J 11 bases short, with 13 bases between. The CDR3 DNA sequence: TGTGCCAGCAGCTTTCGAGAGGGCAGTGCTTTCTTT. It translates to CASSFREGSAFF.

This clonotype was seen repeatedly, ten times or more. CDR3 in DNA: TGTGCCAGCTCACCGGGGGCGGATTCACCCCTCCACTTT. Translating gives CASSPGADSPLHF. The V and J genes are TRBV18 and TRBJ1-6, with TRBD1 as a possible D gene (6 bases). The V gene's germline CDR1 is KGHSH and CDR2 LQKENI. This CDR3 comprises 13 residues. V lost 3 bases, J lost 8 bases, and 8 bases lay in between.

Points on this clonotype: A much more abundant neighbour one base away suggests this may be a read error. The chain uses TRBV11-2 and TRBJ2-7; 13 bases fit TRBD2. V lost 6 bases and J lost 4; bases outside the gene matches: 6. The CDR3 is 15 amino acids. Germline assignment: CDR1 SGHAT and CDR2 FQNNGV. This chain's CDR3 is CASSSSTSGRYEQYF. The CDR3 region has the DNA TGTGCCAGCAGTTCCTCGACTAGCGGGAGGTACGAGCAGTACTTC.